Listed here are 8 T cell receptor beta chains from one sample, sequenced in a study of blood T cell repertoires in COVID-19. Only in-frame clones appear in the TCRdb table, and some are missing; sequencing was by immunoSEQ multiplex PCR. The sample yields just under 50,000 clones, roughly 84% seen once. The material sequenced was peripheral blood. All receptors come from a human donor in a cohort sampled during active COVID-19.

This chain links TRBV5-1 with TRBJ1-3, with D perhaps matching TRBD1 (6 bases). This CDR3 has 15 residues. Trimming stripped 0 bases from V and 0 bases from J, with 7 bases between. CDR1 and CDR2 from the germline V gene are SGHRS and YFSETQ. The CDR3 reads CASSLEGGSGNTIYF. CDR3 in DNA: TGCGCCAGCAGCTTGGAAGGGGGCTCTGGAAACACCATATATTTT.

The V gene is TRBV7-9, the J gene TRBJ2-1; no clear D gene. Germline V CDR1 and CDR2: SEHNR, FQNEAQ (reference sequence). CDR3 length equals 11 residues. V was pared by 3 bases and J by 6 bases, with 3 bases between. CDR3 DNA sequence: TGTGCCAGCAGCTTCGGCAATGAGCAGTTCTTC. It codes for CASSFGNEQFF.

The chain recombines TRBV4-1 with TRBJ2-3; 12 bases line up with TRBD2. V lost 3 bases, J lost 3 bases, and 4 bases stayed unmatched. Germline CDR1 is MGHRA and CDR2 is YSYEKL. The CDR3 covers 16 residues. The CDR3 loop reads CASSQSGTSGTDTQYF. As DNA, the CDR3 is TGCGCCAGCAGCCAGTCCGGGACTAGCGGGACAGATACGCAGTATTTT.

This CDR3 is CASSSGTGGISYNEQFF. As DNA, the CDR3 is TGCGCCAGCAGCTCGGGGACAGGGGGTATCTCCTACAATGAGCAGTTCTTC. The rearrangement uses TRBV5-1 and TRBJ2-1; 11 nucleotides align to TRBD1. Germline assignment: CDR1 SGHRS and CDR2 YFSETQ. The CDR3 runs 17 residues. V was clipped by 3 bases and J by 0 bases; unmatched bases: 5.

This rearrangement joins TRBV9 to TRBJ2-1; possibly TRBD1 for D (5 bases). Germline V gene data show CDR1 as SGDLS and CDR2 as YYNGEE. The CDR3 contains 13 residues. V was cut by 2 bases and J by 7 bases, with 10 bases left in between. The CDR3, as DNA: TGTGCCAGCAGCGTCGACAGCGAAAATGAGCAGTTCTTC. Residues: CASSVDSENEQFF.

The chain uses TRBV7-8 and TRBJ1-4; D might be TRBD1 (5 bases). Trimming stripped 5 bases from V and 0 bases from J, with 10 bases between. The germline gives CDR1 SGHVS, CDR2 FQNEAQ. This CDR3 region has 15 residues. This chain's CDR3 is CASSGRQTTNEKLFF. CDR3 nucleotide sequence: TGTGCCAGCAGCGGCCGACAGACAACTAATGAAAAACTGTTTTTT. The whole variable domain, remainder taken from reference TRBV7-8 and TRBJ1-4, is GAGVSQSPRYKVAKRGQDVALRCDPISGHVSLFWYQQALGQGPEFLTYFQNEAQLDKSGLPSDRFFAERPEGSVSTLKIQRTQQEDSAVYLCASSGRQTTNEKLFFGSGTQLSVL.

This rearrangement joins TRBV19 to TRBJ2-7; 11 bases align to TRBD2. The V gene's germline CDR1 is LNHDA and CDR2 SQIVND (reference sequence). There are 15 residues in the CDR3. The J segment lost 1 base and the V segment lost 5 bases, leaving 4 bases of the junction unmatched. The CDR3 coding sequence is TGTGCCAGTAGTCTTCGACTAGCGGGGTCCTACGAGCAGTACTTC. Residues: CASSLRLAGSYEQYF.

This rearrangement joins TRBV6-6 to TRBJ1-1; unclear D gene. CDR1 is MNHNY, CDR2 SVGAGI, per germline (reference sequence). Deletions cut 6 bases from V and 2 bases from J, with 13 bases between. This CDR3 comprises 14 residues. The CDR3 region has the DNA TGTGCCAGCAGACCCCCCCGGGGAAACACTGAAGCTTTCTTT. Protein product: CASRPPRGNTEAFF.